This T cell receptor beta chain was found in a study of Ad26.COV2.S vaccination and SARS-CoV-2 variants. Turning to this clone: Its antigen is currently unknown.

The CDR3 has 15 residues. The germline V gene has CDR1 MNHEY and CDR2 SVGEGT. V dropped 4 bases and J dropped 2 bases, with 15 bases sitting between them. Overall study findings and caveats: Reported post-vaccination CD8+ and CD4+ T cell responses to spike showed substantial breadth. Vaccine and placebo groups showed comparable non-spike TCR breadth.

Data came from immunoSEQ multiplex PCR; TCRdb stores just in-frame clones and leaves some out. Found here are a few hundred thousand clones, about nine tenths of them singletons; the top ten hold around 3.7%. Treatment reported: roughly 18 received Ad26.COV2.S at low or high dose, single or two shots; about five received placebo; per-sample allocation not given. On day 63 after the first injection, vaccine and placebo recipients gave samples. Donation came from an adult in Boston who was aged 18-55 years. The chain couples TRBV6-2 or TRBV6-3 to TRBJ2-7, with D possibly TRBD2 on 5 matching bases. The sample consisted of peripheral blood, taken in a trial of Ad26.COV2.S vaccine versus placebo. The TCR originated in a person between 18 and 65 years old who received the Ad26.COV2.S COVID-19 vaccine or a placebo. The CDR3 spells CASSSRAMRPYEQYF. In DNA, the CDR3 is TGTGCCAGCAGTTCGAGGGCCATGAGGCCCTACGAGCAGTACTTC.